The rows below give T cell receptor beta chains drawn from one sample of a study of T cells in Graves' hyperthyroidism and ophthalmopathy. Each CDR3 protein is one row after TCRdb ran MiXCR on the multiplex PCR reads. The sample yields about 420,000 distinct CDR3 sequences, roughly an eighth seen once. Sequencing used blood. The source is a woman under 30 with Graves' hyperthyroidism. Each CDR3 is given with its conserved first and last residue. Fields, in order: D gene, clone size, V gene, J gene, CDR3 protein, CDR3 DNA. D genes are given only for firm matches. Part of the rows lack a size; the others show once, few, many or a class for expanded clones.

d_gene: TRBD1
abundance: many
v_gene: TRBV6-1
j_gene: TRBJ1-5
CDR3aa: CASSRPPCAQGAKDQPQHF
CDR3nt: TGTGCCAGCTCCCGACCCCCGTGTGCCCAGGGGGCTAAGGATCAGCCCCAGCATTTT

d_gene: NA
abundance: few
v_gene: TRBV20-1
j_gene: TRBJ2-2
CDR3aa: CSARGPGELFF
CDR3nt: TGCAGTGCTAGAGGGCCCGGGGAGCTGTTTTTT

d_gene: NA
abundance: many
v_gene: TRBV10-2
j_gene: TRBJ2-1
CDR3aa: CASSREMGLNEQFF
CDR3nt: TGCGCCAGCAGCCGCGAGATGGGGCTCAATGAGCAGTTCTTC

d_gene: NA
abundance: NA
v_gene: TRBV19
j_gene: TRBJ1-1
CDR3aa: CASSIADTNTEAFF
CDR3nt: TGTGCCAGTAGTATAGCTGACACGAACACTGAAGCTTTCTTT

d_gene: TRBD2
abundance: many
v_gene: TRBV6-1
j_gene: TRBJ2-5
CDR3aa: CASTPGLADQETQYF
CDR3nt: TGTGCCAGCACCCCGGGACTAGCGGATCAAGAGACCCAGTACTTC

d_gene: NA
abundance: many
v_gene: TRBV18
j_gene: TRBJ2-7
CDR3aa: CASSPPYGRGVYEQYF
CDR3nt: TGTGCCAGCTCACCACCTTACGGGAGAGGGGTCTACGAGCAGTACTTC

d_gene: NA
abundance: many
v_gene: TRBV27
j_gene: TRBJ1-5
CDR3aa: CAPEANQPQHF
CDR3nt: TGTGCCCCTGAGGCCAATCAGCCCCAGCATTTT

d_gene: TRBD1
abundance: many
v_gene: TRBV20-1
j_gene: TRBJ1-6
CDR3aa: CSARLTTGAIGLSPLHF
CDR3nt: TGCAGTGCTAGACTCACGACAGGGGCTATAGGGTTGTCACCCCTCCACTTT

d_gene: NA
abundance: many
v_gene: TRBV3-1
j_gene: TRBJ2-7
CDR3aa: CASSHINSHYEQYF
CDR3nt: TGTGCCAGCAGCCACATCAATTCCCACTACGAGCAGTACTTC

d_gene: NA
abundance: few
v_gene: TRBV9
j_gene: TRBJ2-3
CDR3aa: CASSVVGAGTDTQYF
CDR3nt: TGTGCCAGCAGCGTAGTGGGCGCGGGGACAGATACGCAGTATTTT

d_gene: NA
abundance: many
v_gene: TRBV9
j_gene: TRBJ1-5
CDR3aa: CASSVYKHQGRYSNQPQHF
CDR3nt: TGTGCCAGCAGCGTATATAAGCATCAGGGAAGATATAGCAATCAGCCCCAGCATTTT

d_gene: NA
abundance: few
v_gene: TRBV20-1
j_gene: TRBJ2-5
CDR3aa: CSASVPRDDQETQYF
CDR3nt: TGCAGTGCTAGCGTCCCCCGGGACGACCAAGAGACCCAGTACTTC

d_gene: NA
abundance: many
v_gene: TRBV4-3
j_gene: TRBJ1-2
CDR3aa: CASSVDRFNYGYTF
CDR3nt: TGCGCCAGCAGCGTAGACCGCTTTAACTATGGCTACACCTTC

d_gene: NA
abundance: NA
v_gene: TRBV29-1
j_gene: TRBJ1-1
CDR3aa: CSVEEGRVSTEAFF
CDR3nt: TGCAGCGTTGAAGAAGGAAGGGTAAGCACTGAAGCTTTCTTT

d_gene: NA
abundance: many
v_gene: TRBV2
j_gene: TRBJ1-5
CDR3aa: CASSDTVNQPQHF
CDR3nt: TGTGCCAGCAGTGACACAGTAAATCAGCCCCAGCATTTT

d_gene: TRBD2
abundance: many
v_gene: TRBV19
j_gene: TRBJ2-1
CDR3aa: CASSIGSGSEQFF
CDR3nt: TGTGCCAGTAGTATAGGAAGCGGGAGTGAGCAGTTCTTC

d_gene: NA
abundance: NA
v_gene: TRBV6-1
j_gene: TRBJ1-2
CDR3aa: CASSPGTNGYRYTF
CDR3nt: TGTGCCAGCAGTCCAGGGACAAACGGCTATCGCTACACCTTC

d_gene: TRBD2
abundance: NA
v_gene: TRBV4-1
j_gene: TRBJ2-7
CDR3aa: CASSQVALLAGVEQYF
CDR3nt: TGCGCCAGCAGCCAAGTAGCTTTGCTAGCGGGAGTCGAGCAGTACTTC

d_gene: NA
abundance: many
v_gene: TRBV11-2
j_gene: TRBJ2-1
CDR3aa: CASSSRGPTSNEQFF
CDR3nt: TGTGCCAGCAGCTCGAGGGGACCGACTAGCAATGAGCAGTTCTTC

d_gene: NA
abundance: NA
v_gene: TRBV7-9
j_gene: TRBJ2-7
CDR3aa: CASSLFGGSKDEQYF
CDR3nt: TGTGCCAGCAGCTTATTCGGGGGCTCTAAGGACGAGCAGTACTTC

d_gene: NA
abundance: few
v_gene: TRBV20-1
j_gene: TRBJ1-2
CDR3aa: CSARERNDGYTF
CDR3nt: TGCAGTGCTAGAGAAAGAAACGATGGCTACACCTTC

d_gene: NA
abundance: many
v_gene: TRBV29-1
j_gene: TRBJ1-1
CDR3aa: CSVEEGPSGTEAFF
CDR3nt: TGCAGCGTTGAAGAAGGACCGTCGGGGACTGAAGCTTTCTTT

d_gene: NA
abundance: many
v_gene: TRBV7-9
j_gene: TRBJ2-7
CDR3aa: CASSLASGALEQYF
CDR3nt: TGTGCCAGCAGCTTAGCGTCGGGAGCTCTCGAGCAGTACTTC

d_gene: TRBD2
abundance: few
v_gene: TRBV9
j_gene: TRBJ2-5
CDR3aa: CASSATVAGETQYF
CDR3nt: TGTGCCAGCAGCGCGACAGTAGCGGGAGAGACCCAGTACTTC

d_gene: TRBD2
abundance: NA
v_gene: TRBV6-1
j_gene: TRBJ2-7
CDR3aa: CASSEWISGPYEQYF
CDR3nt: TGTGCCAGCAGTGAGTGGATTAGCGGGCCCTACGAGCAGTACTTC

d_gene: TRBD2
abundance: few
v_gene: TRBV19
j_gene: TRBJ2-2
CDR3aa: CASTPGLATSVGELFF
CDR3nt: TGTGCCAGTACCCCGGGACTAGCGACATCCGTCGGGGAGCTGTTTTTT

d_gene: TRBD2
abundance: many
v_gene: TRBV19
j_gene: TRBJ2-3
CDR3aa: CASSRRAGEDTQYF
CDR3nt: TGTGCCAGTAGTCGGCGAGCGGGAGAGGATACGCAGTATTTT

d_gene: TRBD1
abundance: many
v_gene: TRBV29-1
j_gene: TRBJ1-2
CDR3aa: CSVQTGQGSLGYGYTF
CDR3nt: TGCAGCGTACAAACGGGACAGGGGAGTCTAGGGTATGGCTACACCTTC

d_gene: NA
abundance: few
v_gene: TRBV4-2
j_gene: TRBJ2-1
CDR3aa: CASSQETTYNEQFF
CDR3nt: TGTGCCAGCAGCCAAGAGACTACATACAATGAGCAGTTCTTC

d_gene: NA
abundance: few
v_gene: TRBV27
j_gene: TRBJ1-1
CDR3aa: CASRYMAYTEAFF
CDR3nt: TGTGCCAGCAGGTACATGGCGTACACTGAAGCTTTCTTT

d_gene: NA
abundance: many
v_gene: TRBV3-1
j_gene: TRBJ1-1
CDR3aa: CASSHTDEAFF
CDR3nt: TGTGCCAGCAGCCATACAGATGAAGCTTTCTTT

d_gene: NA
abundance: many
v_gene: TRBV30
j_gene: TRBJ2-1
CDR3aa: CAWSGLAFSSYNEQFF
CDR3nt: TGTGCCTGGAGTGGTCTAGCGTTCAGCTCCTACAATGAGCAGTTCTTC

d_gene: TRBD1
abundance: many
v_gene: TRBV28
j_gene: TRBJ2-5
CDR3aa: CASSPYRGWGETQYF
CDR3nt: TGTGCCAGCAGTCCCTACAGGGGTTGGGGAGAGACCCAGTACTTC

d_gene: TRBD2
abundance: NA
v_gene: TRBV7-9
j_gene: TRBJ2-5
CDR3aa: CASSWGTSGGYQETQYF
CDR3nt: TGTGCCAGCAGCTGGGGGACCTCGGGAGGGTACCAAGAGACCCAGTACTTC

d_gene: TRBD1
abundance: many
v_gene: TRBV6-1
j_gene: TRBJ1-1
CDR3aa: CASTGTVYDTEAFF
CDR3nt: TGTGCCAGCACAGGGACAGTCTATGACACTGAAGCTTTCTTT

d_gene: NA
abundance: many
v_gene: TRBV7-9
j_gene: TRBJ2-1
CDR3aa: CASSLADGSSYNEQFF
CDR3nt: TGTGCCAGCAGCTTAGCCGACGGGAGCTCCTACAATGAGCAGTTCTTC

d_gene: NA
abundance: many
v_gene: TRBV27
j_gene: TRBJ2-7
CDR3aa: CASSLTGISYEQYF
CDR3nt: TGTGCCAGCAGTTTGACAGGTATCTCCTACGAGCAGTACTTC

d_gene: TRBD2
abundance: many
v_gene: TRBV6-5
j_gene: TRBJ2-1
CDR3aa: CASSYGGGSSYNEQFF
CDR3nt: TGTGCCAGCAGTTACGGCGGGGGGAGCTCCTACAATGAGCAGTTCTTC

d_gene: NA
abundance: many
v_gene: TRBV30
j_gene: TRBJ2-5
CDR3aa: CACRGPSETQYF
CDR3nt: TGTGCCTGCCGGGGCCCCAGCGAGACCCAGTACTTC

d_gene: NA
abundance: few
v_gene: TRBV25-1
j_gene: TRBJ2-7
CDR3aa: CASSEYTDGPYEQYF
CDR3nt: TGTGCCAGCAGTGAATATACGGACGGTCCCTACGAGCAGTACTTC

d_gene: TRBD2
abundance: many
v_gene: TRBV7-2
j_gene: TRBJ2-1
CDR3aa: CASSFRTSIDNEQFF
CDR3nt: TGTGCCAGCAGCTTCAGGACTAGTATAGACAATGAGCAGTTCTTC

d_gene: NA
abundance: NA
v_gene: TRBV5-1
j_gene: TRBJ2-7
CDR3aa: CASSSPSGGVEDEQYF
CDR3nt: TGCGCCAGCAGCAGCCCCTCGGGTGGGGTCGAGGACGAGCAGTACTTC

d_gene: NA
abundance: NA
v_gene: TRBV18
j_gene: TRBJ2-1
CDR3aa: CASSPSRGGGSRGNEQFF
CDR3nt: TGTGCCAGCTCACCAAGTCGAGGTGGTGGCAGTAGAGGAAATGAGCAGTTCTTC

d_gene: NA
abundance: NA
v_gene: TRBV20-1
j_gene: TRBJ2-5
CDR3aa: CSARVRLKETQYF
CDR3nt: TGCAGTGCTAGAGTACGACTAAAAGAGACCCAGTACTTC

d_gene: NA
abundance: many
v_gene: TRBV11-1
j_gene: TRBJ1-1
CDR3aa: CTSSLGGGVTNTEAFF
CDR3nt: TGTACCAGCAGCTTAGGGGGAGGTGTAACGAACACTGAAGCTTTCTTT

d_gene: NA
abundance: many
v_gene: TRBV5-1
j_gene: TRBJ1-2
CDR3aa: CASSPQPNYGYTF
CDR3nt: TGTGCCAGCAGCCCGCAACCTAACTATGGCTACACCTTC

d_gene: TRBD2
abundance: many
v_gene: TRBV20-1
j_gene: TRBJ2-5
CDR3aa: CSARDLGRVETQYF
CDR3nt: TGCAGTGCTAGAGATCTTGGGAGGGTAGAGACCCAGTACTTC

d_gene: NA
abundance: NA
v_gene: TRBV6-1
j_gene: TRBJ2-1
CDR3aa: CASSEAWGDEQFF
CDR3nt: TGTGCCAGCAGTGAAGCATGGGGGGATGAGCAGTTCTTC

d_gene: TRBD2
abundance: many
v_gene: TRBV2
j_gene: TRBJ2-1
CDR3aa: CASSLAGTPSSYNEQFF
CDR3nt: TGTGCCAGCAGTCTAGCGGGGACACCCAGCTCCTACAATGAGCAGTTCTTC

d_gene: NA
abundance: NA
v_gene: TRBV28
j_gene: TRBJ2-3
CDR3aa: CASSPTGAGWTADTQYF
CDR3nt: TGTGCCAGCAGTCCGACTGGAGCCGGCTGGACAGCAGATACGCAGTATTTT

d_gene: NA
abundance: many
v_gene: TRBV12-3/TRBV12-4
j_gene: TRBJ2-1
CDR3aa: CASSPDYNEQFF
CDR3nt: TGTGCCAGCAGTCCAGACTACAATGAGCAGTTCTTC